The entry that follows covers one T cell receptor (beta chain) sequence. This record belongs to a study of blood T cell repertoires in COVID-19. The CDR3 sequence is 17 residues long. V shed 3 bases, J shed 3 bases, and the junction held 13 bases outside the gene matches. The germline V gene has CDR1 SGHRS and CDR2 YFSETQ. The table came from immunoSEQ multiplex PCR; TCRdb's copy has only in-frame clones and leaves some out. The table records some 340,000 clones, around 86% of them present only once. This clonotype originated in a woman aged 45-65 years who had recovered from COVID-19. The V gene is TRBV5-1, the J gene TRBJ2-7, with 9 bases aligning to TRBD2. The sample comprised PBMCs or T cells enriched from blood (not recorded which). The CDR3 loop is CASSSGAASGAIYEQYF. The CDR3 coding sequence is TGCGCCAGCAGCTCAGGGGCGGCTAGCGGGGCCATCTACGAGCAGTACTTC.